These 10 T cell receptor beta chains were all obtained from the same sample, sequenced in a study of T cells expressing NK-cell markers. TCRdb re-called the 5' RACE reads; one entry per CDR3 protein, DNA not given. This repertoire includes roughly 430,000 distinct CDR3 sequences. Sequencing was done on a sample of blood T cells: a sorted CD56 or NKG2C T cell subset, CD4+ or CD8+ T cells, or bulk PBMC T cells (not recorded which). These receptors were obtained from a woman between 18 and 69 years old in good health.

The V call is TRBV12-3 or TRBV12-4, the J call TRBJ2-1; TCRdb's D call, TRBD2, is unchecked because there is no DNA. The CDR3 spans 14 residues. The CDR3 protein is CASILGTRPNEQFF.

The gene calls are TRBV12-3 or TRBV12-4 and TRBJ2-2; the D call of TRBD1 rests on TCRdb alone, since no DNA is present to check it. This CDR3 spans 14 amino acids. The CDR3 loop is CASMLEPWDRELFF.

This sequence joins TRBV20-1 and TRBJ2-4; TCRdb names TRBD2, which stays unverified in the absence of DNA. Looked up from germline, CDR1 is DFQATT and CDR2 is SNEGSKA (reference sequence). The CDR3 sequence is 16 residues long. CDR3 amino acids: CSAPTSGDWTKNIQYF.

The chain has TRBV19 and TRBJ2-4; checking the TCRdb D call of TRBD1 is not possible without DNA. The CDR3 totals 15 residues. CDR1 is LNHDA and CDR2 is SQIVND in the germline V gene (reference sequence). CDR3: CASSSRGSGGNIQYF.

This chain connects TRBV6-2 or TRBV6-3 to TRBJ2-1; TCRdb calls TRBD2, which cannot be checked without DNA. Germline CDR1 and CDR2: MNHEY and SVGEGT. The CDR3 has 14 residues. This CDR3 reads CASSYSASGREQFF.

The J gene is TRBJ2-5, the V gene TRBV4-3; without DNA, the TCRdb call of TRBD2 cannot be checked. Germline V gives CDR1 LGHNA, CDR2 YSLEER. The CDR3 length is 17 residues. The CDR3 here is CASSLGLAGTSQETQYF.

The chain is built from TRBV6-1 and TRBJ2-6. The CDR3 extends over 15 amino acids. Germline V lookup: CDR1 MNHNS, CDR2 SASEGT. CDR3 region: CASSQRDSGANVLTF.

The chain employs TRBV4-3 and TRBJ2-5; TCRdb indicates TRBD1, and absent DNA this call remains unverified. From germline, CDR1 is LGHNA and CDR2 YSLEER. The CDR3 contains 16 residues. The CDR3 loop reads CASSQEAGANQETQYF.

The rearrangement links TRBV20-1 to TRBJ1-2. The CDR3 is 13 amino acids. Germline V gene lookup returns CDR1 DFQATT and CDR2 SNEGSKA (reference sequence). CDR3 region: CSALGQGGYGYTF.

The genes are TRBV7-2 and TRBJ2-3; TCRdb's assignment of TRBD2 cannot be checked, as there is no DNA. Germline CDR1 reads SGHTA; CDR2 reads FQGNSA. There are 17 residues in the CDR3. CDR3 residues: CASSWTSGGQPTDTQYF.